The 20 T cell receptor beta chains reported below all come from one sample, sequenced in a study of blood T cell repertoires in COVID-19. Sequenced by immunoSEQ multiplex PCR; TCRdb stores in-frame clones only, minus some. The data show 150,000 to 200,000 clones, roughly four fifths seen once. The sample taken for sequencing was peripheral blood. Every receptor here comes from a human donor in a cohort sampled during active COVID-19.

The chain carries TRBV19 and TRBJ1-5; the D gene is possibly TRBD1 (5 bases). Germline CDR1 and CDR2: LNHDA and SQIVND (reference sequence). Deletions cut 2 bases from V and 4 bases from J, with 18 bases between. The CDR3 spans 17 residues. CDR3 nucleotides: TGTGCCAGTAGTATAAAAGGGCTGGGGGGTGGAAATCAGCCCCAGCATTTT. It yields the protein CASSIKGLGGGNQPQHF.

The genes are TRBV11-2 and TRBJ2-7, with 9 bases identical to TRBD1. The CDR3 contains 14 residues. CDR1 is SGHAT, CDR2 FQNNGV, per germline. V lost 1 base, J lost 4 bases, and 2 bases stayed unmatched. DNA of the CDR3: TGTGCCAGCAGCTTAGGGGACAGGGTATACGAGCAGTACTTC. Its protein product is CASSLGDRVYEQYF.

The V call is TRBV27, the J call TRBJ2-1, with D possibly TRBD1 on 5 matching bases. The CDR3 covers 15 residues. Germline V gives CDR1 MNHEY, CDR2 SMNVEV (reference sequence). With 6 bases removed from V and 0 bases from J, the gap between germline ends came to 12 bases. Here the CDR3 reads CASREQEFSYNEQFF. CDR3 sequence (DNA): TGTGCCAGCAGAGAACAGGAATTCTCCTACAATGAGCAGTTCTTC.

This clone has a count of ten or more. Written as DNA, the CDR3 is TGTGCCAGCGGGGATTGGGAGAGCAATTCACCCCTCCACTTT. This sequence encodes CASGDWESNSPLHF. This sequence joins TRBV7-9 and TRBJ1-6; D unclear. V was pared by 8 bases and J by 7 bases, with 15 bases between. The length of the CDR3 is 14 residues. Germline V gene sequence: CDR1 SEHNR, CDR2 FQNEAQ (reference sequence). The complete variable domain, with remaining parts taken from reference TRBV7-9 and TRBJ1-6, reads DTGVSQNPRHKITKRGQNVTFRCDPISEHNRLYWYRQTLGQGPEFLTYFQNEAQLEKSRLLSDRFSAERPKGSFSTLEIQRTEQGDSAMYLCASGDWESNSPLHFGNGTRLTVT.

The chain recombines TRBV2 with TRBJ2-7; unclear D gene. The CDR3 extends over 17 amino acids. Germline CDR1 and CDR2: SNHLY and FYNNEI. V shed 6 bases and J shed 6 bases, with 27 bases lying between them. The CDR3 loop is CASRFDIVVRSGLEQYF. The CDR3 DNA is TGTGCCAGCAGGTTCGATATCGTGGTCCGTTCCGGTCTCGAGCAGTACTTC.

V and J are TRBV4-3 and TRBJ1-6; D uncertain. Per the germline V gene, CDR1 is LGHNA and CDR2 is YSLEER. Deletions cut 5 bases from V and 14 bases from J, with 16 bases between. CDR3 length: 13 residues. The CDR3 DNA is TGCGCCAGCAGCGTTTACGGATCGGAGACCCTCCACTTT. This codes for CASSVYGSETLHF.

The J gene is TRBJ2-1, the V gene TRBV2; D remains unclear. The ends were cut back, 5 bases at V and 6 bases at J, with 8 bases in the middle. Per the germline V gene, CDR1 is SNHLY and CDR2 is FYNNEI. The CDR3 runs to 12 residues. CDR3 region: CASSTHRNEQFF. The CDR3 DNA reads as TGTGCCAGCAGTACACACCGCAATGAGCAGTTCTTC.

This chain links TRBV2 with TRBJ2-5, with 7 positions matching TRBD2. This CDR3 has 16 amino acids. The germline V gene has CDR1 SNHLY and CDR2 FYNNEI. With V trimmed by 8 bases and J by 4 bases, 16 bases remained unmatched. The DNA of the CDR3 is TGTGCCAGCCGACCTAGACTCTTCGGACTAGGAGAGACCCAGTACTTC. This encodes CASRPRLFGLGETQYF.

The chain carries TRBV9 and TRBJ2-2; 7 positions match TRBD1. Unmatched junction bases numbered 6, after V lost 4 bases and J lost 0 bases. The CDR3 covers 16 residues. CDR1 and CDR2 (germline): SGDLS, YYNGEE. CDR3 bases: TGTGCCAGCAGCATACGACAGGGAACGAACACCGGGGAGCTGTTTTTT. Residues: CASSIRQGTNTGELFF.

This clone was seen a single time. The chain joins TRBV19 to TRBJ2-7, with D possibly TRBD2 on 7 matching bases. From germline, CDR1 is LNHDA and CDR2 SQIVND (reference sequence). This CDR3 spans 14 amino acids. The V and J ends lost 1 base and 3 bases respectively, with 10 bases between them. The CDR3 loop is CASSIGGGDYEQYF. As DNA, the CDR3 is TGTGCCAGTAGTATAGGAGGGGGGGACTACGAGCAGTACTTC. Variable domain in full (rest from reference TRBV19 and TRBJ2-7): DGGITQSPKYLFRKEGQNVTLSCEQNLNHDAMYWYRQDPGQGLRLIYYSQIVNDFQKGDIAEGYSVSREKKESFPLTVTSAQKNPTAFYLCASSIGGGDYEQYFGPGTRLTVT.

The DNA of the CDR3 is TGCGCCAGCAGGGGGATCGGGGGACGAAGCTATAATTCACCCCTCCACTTT. Translation gives CASRGIGGRSYNSPLHF. V gene TRBV10-2 combines with J gene TRBJ1-6, with TRBD1 as a possible D gene (5 bases). V was pared by 6 bases and J by 3 bases, with 18 bases between. In germline, CDR1 is WSHSY, CDR2 SAAADI. CDR3 length equals 17 residues.

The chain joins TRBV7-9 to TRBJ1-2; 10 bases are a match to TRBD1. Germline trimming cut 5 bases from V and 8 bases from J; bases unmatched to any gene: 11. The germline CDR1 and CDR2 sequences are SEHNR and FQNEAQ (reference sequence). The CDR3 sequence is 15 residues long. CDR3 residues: CASSPETGGAKGYTF. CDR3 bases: TGTGCCAGCAGCCCCGAGACAGGGGGCGCAAAGGGCTACACCTTC.

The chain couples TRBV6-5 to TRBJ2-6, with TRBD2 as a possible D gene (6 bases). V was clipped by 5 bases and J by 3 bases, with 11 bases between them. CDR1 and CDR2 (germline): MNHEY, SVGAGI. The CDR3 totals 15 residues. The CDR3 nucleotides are TGTGCCAGCAGTAAGACTAGTCTTGGGGCCAACGTCCTGACTTTC. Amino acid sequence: CASSKTSLGANVLTF.

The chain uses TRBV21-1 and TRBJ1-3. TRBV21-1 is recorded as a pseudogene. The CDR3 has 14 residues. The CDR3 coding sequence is TGTGCCAGCAACGTTCCGGGGTCCCAAAACACCATATATTTT. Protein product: CASNVPGSQNTIYF.

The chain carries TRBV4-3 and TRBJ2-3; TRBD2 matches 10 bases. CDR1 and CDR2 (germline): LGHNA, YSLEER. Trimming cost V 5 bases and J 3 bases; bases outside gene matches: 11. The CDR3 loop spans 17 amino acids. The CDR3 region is CASSYTLAGASTDTQYF. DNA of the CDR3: TGCGCCAGCAGCTATACCCTAGCGGGAGCTTCGACAGATACGCAGTATTTT.

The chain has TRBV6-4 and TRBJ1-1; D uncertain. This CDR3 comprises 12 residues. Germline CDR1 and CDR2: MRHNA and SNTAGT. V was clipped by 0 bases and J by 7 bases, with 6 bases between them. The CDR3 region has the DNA TGTGCCAGCAGTGACTCGGCAGGTGAAGCTTTCTTT. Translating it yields CASSDSAGEAFF.

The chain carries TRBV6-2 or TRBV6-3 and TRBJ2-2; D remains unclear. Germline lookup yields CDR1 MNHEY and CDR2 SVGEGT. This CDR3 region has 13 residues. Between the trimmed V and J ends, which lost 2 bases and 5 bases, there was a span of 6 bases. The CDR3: CASSYQRTGELFF. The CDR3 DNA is TGTGCCAGCAGTTACCAGAGGACCGGGGAGCTGTTTTTT.

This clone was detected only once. The CDR3 sequence is CASSAGTTYNEQFF. The DNA of the CDR3 is TGTGCCAGCAGCGCCGGGACTACTTACAATGAGCAGTTCTTC. V and J are TRBV9 and TRBJ2-1; 7 nucleotides agree with TRBD2. With V trimmed by 3 bases and J by 4 bases, 4 bases remained unmatched. CDR1 is SGDLS, CDR2 YYNGEE, per germline. This CDR3 has 14 amino acids.

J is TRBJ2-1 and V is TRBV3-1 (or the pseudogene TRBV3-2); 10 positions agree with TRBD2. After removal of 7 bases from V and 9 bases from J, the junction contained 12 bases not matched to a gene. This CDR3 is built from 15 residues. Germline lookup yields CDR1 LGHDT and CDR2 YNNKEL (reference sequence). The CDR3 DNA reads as TGTGCCAGCACCAAGTCCTCTAGCGGGGGTGGTGAGCAGTTCTTC. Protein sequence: CASTKSSSGGGEQFF.

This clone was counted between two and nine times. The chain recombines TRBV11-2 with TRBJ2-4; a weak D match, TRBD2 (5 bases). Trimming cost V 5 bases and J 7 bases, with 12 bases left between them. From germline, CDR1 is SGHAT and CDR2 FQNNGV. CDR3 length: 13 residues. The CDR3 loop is CASSTGLGNIQYF. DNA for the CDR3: TGTGCCAGCAGCACCGGACTTGGGAACATTCAGTACTTC.